A single sample gave rise to the 20 T cell receptor beta chains below, sequenced in a study of blood T cell repertoires in COVID-19. Method: immunoSEQ multiplex PCR; TCRdb's copy keeps in-frame clones and lacks some. The top ten hold around 13% of the sample, which has about 190,000 clones, more than 75% seen once. Sequences were obtained from peripheral blood. The receptor source for this set is a woman between 70 and 85 years old with COVID-19, enrolled during active disease.

The V call is TRBV6-2 or TRBV6-3, the J call TRBJ2-2, with 13 bases fitting TRBD2. Germline CDR1 is MNHEY and CDR2 is SVGEGT. The CDR3 totals 18 residues. After removal of 6 bases from V and 4 bases from J, the junction contained 11 bases not matched to a gene. CDR3 sequence reads: CASSPLTSGRALTGELFF. CDR3 bases: TGTGCCAGCAGCCCCCTTACTAGCGGGAGGGCCCTCACCGGGGAGCTGTTTTTT.

This sequence joins TRBV4-1 and TRBJ1-2; tentative D call: TRBD1 (6 bases). CDR1 is MGHRA, CDR2 YSYEKL, per germline. CDR3 length: 16 residues. V lost 1 base and J lost 2, with 14 bases in between. CDR3 DNA: TGCGCCAGCAGCCAAGGTTCCCGTACAGGGAACTATGGCTACACCTTC. This encodes CASSQGSRTGNYGYTF.

J is TRBJ2-1 and V is TRBV12-5; TRBD1 agrees at 8 bases. Germline trimming cut 6 bases from V and 7 bases from J; bases unmatched to any gene: 11. This CDR3 comprises 15 residues. Germline V lookup: CDR1 LGHNT, CDR2 FRNRAP. CDR3 region: CASGLGQGMVNEQFF. CDR3 nucleotide sequence: TGTGCTAGTGGCCTAGGACAGGGAATGGTGAATGAGCAGTTCTTC.

J is TRBJ1-1 and V is TRBV10-3, with 8 positions matching TRBD1. In germline, CDR1 is ENHRY, CDR2 SYGVKD. This CDR3 comprises 14 residues. J gave up 2 bases and V 10 bases, and 9 bases lay outside the gene matches. CDR3: CASSMDRVNTEAFF. The DNA of the CDR3 is TGTGCCAGCAGCATGGACAGGGTAAACACTGAAGCTTTCTTT.

This clone was seen once. This chain connects TRBV7-9 to TRBJ2-1; D perhaps matches TRBD1 (5 bases). From germline, CDR1 is SEHNR and CDR2 FQNEAQ (reference sequence). The CDR3 contains 13 residues. Trimming took off 0 bases at V and 10 bases at J, with 10 bases between the two ends. CDR3 DNA sequence: TGTGCCAGCAGCTTAGCGAAGGGGCCGGAGCAGTTCTTC. Protein product: CASSLAKGPEQFF.

The CDR3 DNA reads TGTGCCACCAGCAGAGGGAAAGCAACGGACAGGGCCTCACCCCTCCACTTT. Translation: CATSRGKATDRASPLHF. The chain couples TRBV15 to TRBJ1-6; 8 nucleotides match TRBD1. CDR1 LNHNV and CDR2 YYDKDF come from the germline V gene (reference sequence). The CDR3 is made up of 17 amino acids. V trimming: 1 base; J trimming: 10 bases; junction bases outside the gene matches: 12.

The V and J genes are TRBV18 and TRBJ1-6; the match to TRBD1 covers 8 bases. The V gene end was trimmed by 3 bases and the J gene end by 8 bases; junction bases not matched to a gene: 9. Germline lookup yields CDR1 KGHSH and CDR2 LQKENI. The CDR3 is 16 amino acids. In nucleotides, the CDR3 is TGTGCCAGCTCACCCTTTACAGGGGGGACCGATTCACCCCTCCACTTT. This translates into CASSPFTGGTDSPLHF.

This clone came up once. The rearrangement links TRBV5-1 to TRBJ1-5, with D perhaps matching TRBD1 (5 bases). The CDR3 has 15 residues. Between the trimmed V and J ends, which lost 4 bases and 0 bases, there was a span of 11 bases. Germline CDR1 reads SGHRS; CDR2 reads YFSETQ. The CDR3 DNA reads as TGCGCCAGCAGCCTGGACACGTATAGCAATCAGCCCCAGCATTTT. Protein sequence: CASSLDTYSNQPQHF.

J is TRBJ2-7 and V is TRBV7-9, with 9 nucleotides matching TRBD1. Per the germline V gene, CDR1 is SEHNR and CDR2 is FQNEAQ (reference sequence). The trim removed 7 bases at V and 3 bases at J, leaving 13 bases unmatched. The CDR3 runs 16 residues. In nucleotides, the CDR3 is TGTGCCAGCATCCCCAGGGGGGGACAGGGTTTCTACGAGCAGTACTTC. Protein product: CASIPRGGQGFYEQYF.

This clone was detected only once. The rearrangement joins TRBV19 to TRBJ1-6; no clear D gene. V was trimmed by 8 bases and J by 10 bases, leaving 12 bases between them. This CDR3 comprises 12 residues. Looked up from germline, CDR1 is LNHDA and CDR2 is SQIVND (reference sequence). CDR3 sequence: CASDTTGSPLHF. Written as DNA, the CDR3 is TGTGCCAGTGACACCACTGGGTCACCCCTCCACTTT.

The V call is TRBV30, the J call TRBJ1-2; D is unresolved. The V gene lost 5 bases and the J gene lost 3 bases, with 10 bases spanning the gap. The CDR3 is made up of 12 amino acids. Germline V gives CDR1 GTSNPN, CDR2 SVGIG (reference sequence). The CDR3 region has the DNA TGTGCCTGGCCCCGACACGACTATGGCTACACCTTC. Translating gives CAWPRHDYGYTF.

The CDR3 region is CAWSRTGSSYNSPLHF. The CDR3 nucleotides read TGTGCCTGGAGTCGGACAGGGAGCTCCTATAATTCACCCCTCCACTTT. The V and J genes are TRBV30 and TRBJ1-6; TRBD1 matches at 8 bases. The germline V gene encodes CDR1 GTSNPN and CDR2 SVGIG (reference sequence). The CDR3 is 16 amino acids. V lost 2 bases, J lost 0 bases, and 3 bases stayed unmatched.

The V call is TRBV27, the J call TRBJ2-1; tentatively, D is TRBD2 (6 bases). The germline V gene has CDR1 MNHEY and CDR2 SMNVEV (reference sequence). There are 15 residues in the CDR3. V was clipped by 1 base and J by 3 bases, with 10 bases between them. CDR3 amino acids: CASSLFGSGYNEQFF. The CDR3 nucleotides are TGTGCCAGCAGTTTATTTGGTAGCGGCTACAATGAGCAGTTCTTC.

The chain combines TRBV21-1 with TRBJ1-3. TRBV21-1 is described as a pseudogene. The CDR3 consists of 19 residues. The CDR3 sequence: CASSKERHRETDSGNTIYF. Written as DNA, the CDR3 is TGTGCCAGCAGCAAAGAGCGGCATCGGGAGACGGACTCTGGAAACACCATATATTTT.

This clone was detected once. One junction end disagrees with the germline gene, perhaps due to a read error. The rearrangement joins TRBV7-3 to TRBJ2-2, with 7 bases that match TRBD1. Per the germline V gene, CDR1 is SGHTA and CDR2 is FQGTGA. This CDR3 spans 17 amino acids. As DNA, the CDR3 is TGTGCCAGCAGCTTAAGTCCCGGACAGGCGAACACCGGGGAGCCGTTTTTT. Its translation is CASSLSPGQANTGEPFF. The full variable domain, with the rest looked up from reference TRBV7-3 and TRBJ2-2, is GAGVSQTPSNKVTEKGKYVELRCDPISGHTALYWYRQSLGQGPEFLIYFQGTGAADDSGLPNDRFFAVRPEGSVSTLKIQRTERGDSAVYLCASSLSPGQANTGEPFFGEGSRLTVL.

The V gene is TRBV19, the J gene TRBJ2-7; D not resolved. The CDR3 runs 15 residues. Trimming pared 1 base from V and 3 bases from J, leaving 13 bases between. Per the germline V gene, CDR1 is LNHDA and CDR2 is SQIVND (reference sequence). The chain's CDR3 is CASSIAVSGRYEQYF. CDR3 DNA sequence: TGTGCCAGTAGTATAGCTGTAAGTGGCCGCTACGAGCAGTACTTC.

This chain links TRBV11-3 with TRBJ2-5; tentatively, D is TRBD2 (5 bases). There are 14 residues in the CDR3. Trimming removed 0 bases at V and 7 bases at J, with 12 bases between. Germline-derived CDR1 and CDR2 are SGHNT and YENEEA. Here the CDR3 DNA reads TGTGCCAGCAGCTTAGACCCACTAGTAGCGACCCAGTACTTC. Translating gives CASSLDPLVATQYF.

This clone was recorded only once. This chain links TRBV24-1 with TRBJ2-1; the match to TRBD1 covers 9 bases. With V trimmed by 4 bases and J by 0 bases, 9 bases remained unmatched. The CDR3 covers 18 residues. The germline gives CDR1 KGHDR, CDR2 SFDVKD. The CDR3 is CATSEPGTGFSSYNEQFF. CDR3 bases: TGTGCCACCAGTGAGCCCGGGACAGGGTTTAGCTCCTACAATGAGCAGTTCTTC.

This clone was seen only a few times. The chain uses TRBV7-9 and TRBJ1-2, with 8 bases that match TRBD1. Trimming removed 4 bases from V and 2 bases from J; junction bases left unmatched: 6. CDR3 length: 15 amino acids. Germline V lookup: CDR1 SEHNR, CDR2 FQNEAQ (reference sequence). CDR3: CASSSPGGANYGYTF. CDR3 bases: TGTGCCAGCAGCTCCCCAGGGGGCGCCAACTATGGCTACACCTTC.

CDR3 sequence (DNA): TGTGCCAGCAGCCCAGGGGAGTATAGTTCTGGCTACACCTTC. Translation: CASSPGEYSSGYTF. V is TRBV3-1 (or the pseudogene TRBV3-2) and J is TRBJ1-2, with a possible D match to TRBD1 (6 bases). Germline V gene sequence: CDR1 LGHDT, CDR2 YNNKEL (reference sequence). This CDR3 comprises 14 residues. The ends were cut back, 4 bases at V and 7 bases at J, with 16 bases in the middle.